These 29 T cell receptor beta chains were all obtained from the same sample, sequenced in a study of Ad26.COV2.S vaccination and SARS-CoV-2 variants. Clones were read by immunoSEQ multiplex PCR, and TCRdb kept only the in-frame ones, dropping some. The sample carries some 420,000 clones, approximately 88% recorded once. This sample's treatment: 15 to 20 received Ad26.COV2.S at low or high dose, single or two shots; about 5 received placebo; per-sample allocation not given. Sample collection was performed on day 63 after the first vaccine or placebo injection. The specimen comprised peripheral blood, sampled in a trial of Ad26.COV2.S vaccine versus placebo. The receptors derive from a person between 18 and 60 years old who received the Ad26.COV2.S COVID-19 vaccine or a placebo.

The chain links TRBV27 to TRBJ1-6, with 7 bases that match TRBD1. CDR1 is MNHEY, CDR2 SMNVEV, per germline (reference sequence). There are 15 residues in the CDR3. V dropped 5 bases and J dropped 10; count of bases not matched to a gene: 11. The CDR3 nucleotides are TGTGCCAGCAGTGGAATGACAGGGTTTAGCTCACCCCTCCACTTT. Translation: CASSGMTGFSSPLHF.

The chain carries TRBV7-2 and TRBJ2-7; a possible D gene is TRBD1 (6 bases). The CDR3 runs 15 residues. The ends were cut back, 3 bases at V and 7 bases at J, with 19 bases in the middle. CDR1 and CDR2 from the germline V gene are SGHTA and FQGNSA. The CDR3 protein is CASSFLLLGALEQYF. For the CDR3, the DNA is TGTGCCAGCAGCTTCCTCCTACTGGGGGCTTTGGAGCAGTACTTC.

The genes are TRBV7-9 and TRBJ2-7, with D possibly being TRBD2 (5 bases). Germline-derived CDR1 and CDR2 are SEHNR and FQNEAQ (reference sequence). This CDR3 is built from 13 residues. Trimming cost V 7 bases and J 0 bases, with 10 bases left between them. The CDR3 DNA is TGTGCCAGCACTCCGGGGAGCTCCTACGAGCAGTACTTC. Its protein product is CASTPGSSYEQYF.

The rearrangement links TRBV5-1 to TRBJ2-2, with D possibly being TRBD2 (5 bases). Germline-derived CDR1 and CDR2 are SGHRS and YFSETQ. V gave up 1 base and J gave up 7 bases, with 23 bases separating them. The CDR3 consists of 18 residues. CDR3 protein: CASSLRVDFREGGGELFF. The CDR3 nucleotides are TGCGCCAGCAGCTTGCGAGTTGACTTCCGGGAAGGTGGCGGGGAGCTGTTTTTT.

On this clone: A much bigger clone sits one base away, suggesting this may be a read error. The chain combines TRBV7-2 with TRBJ1-2; TRBD1 matches 7 bases. The trim removed 4 bases at V and 4 bases at J, leaving 3 bases unmatched. Germline V gene data show CDR1 as SGHTA and CDR2 as FQGNSA. CDR3 size: 13 residues. The CDR3 region is CASSSDRFYGYTF. CDR3 bases: TGTGCCAGCAGCTCGGACAGGTTCTATGGCTACACCTTC.

This clone turned up a few times. The chain uses TRBV30 and TRBJ1-1, with D maybe TRBD1 (6 bases). The length of the CDR3 is 14 residues. Germline V gene sequence: CDR1 GTSNPN, CDR2 SVGIG (reference sequence). V lost 3 bases, J lost 4 bases, and 15 bases lay in between. In DNA form, the CDR3 reads TGTGCCTGGAGCAATTTACAGGGCGGCACTGAAGCTTTCTTT. Amino acid sequence: CAWSNLQGGTEAFF.

This chain connects TRBV11-2 to TRBJ1-6; perhaps TRBD1 as D (5 bases). Per germline, CDR1 SGHAT and CDR2 FQNNGV. V lost 2 bases and J lost 8, with 10 bases in between. This CDR3 is 14 amino acids long. In DNA, the CDR3 is TGTGCCAGCAGCTTATCGGGGACCCATTCACCCCTCCACTTT. Translating gives CASSLSGTHSPLHF.

In its sample, this clone was seen a few times. V and J are TRBV30 and TRBJ2-1; D call uncertain. Germline V gene data show CDR1 as GTSNPN and CDR2 as SVGIG (reference sequence). There are 14 residues in the CDR3. V gave up 0 bases and J gave up 6 bases, with 12 bases separating them. The CDR3 loop reads CAWSVRSVANEQFF. CDR3 DNA sequence: TGTGCCTGGAGTGTACGATCGGTTGCCAATGAGCAGTTCTTC.

This chain connects TRBV6-2 or TRBV6-3 to TRBJ2-7; possible D gene TRBD2, 6 bases. This CDR3 comprises 14 residues. Per germline, CDR1 MNHEY and CDR2 SVGEGT. The V end was cut by 5 bases, the J end by 0 bases, with 11 bases between. The CDR3 sequence is CASSTPSDSYEQYF. The CDR3 nucleotides read TGTGCCAGCAGTACCCCTAGCGACTCCTACGAGCAGTACTTC.

This rearrangement joins TRBV7-3 to TRBJ2-3; D is unresolved. Trimming removed 3 bases at V and 4 bases at J, with 2 bases between. CDR1 is SGHTA, CDR2 FQGTGA, per germline. The CDR3 loop spans 11 amino acids. This CDR3 is CASSFADTQYF. DNA of the CDR3: TGTGCCAGCAGCTTCGCAGATACGCAGTATTTT.

V is TRBV5-6 and J is TRBJ1-4; D gene ambiguous. V was pared by 4 bases and J by 5 bases, with 15 bases between. The germline V gene has CDR1 SGHDT and CDR2 YYEEEE. The CDR3 totals 15 residues. DNA of the CDR3: TGTGCCAGCAGCCCCTGGAGCAGTCTAAATGAAAAACTGTTTTTT. Translated, it gives CASSPWSSLNEKLFF.

With respect to this clone: This same CDR3 is encoded by further DNA sequences in the sample. The chain carries TRBV7-9 and TRBJ2-7, with 7 nucleotides matching TRBD1. CDR1 is SEHNR, CDR2 FQNEAQ, per germline (reference sequence). J lost 6 bases, V lost 5 bases, and 4 bases had no gene match. CDR3 size: 12 residues. The CDR3 protein is CASSDRVSEQYF. In DNA form, the CDR3 reads TGTGCCAGCAGCGACAGGGTCTCCGAGCAGTACTTC.

The V call is TRBV4-3, the J call TRBJ2-7; D tentatively reads TRBD1 or TRBD2 (5 bases each). V shed 0 bases and J shed 5 bases, with 14 bases lying between them. This CDR3 is built from 15 residues. Germline V CDR1 and CDR2: LGHNA, YSLEER. CDR3: CASSQDSGGLNEQYF. CDR3 sequence (DNA): TGCGCCAGCAGCCAAGACAGTGGGGGTTTGAACGAGCAGTACTTC.

The chain couples TRBV5-5 to TRBJ1-3; D unresolved. Per the germline V gene, CDR1 is SGHKS and CDR2 is YYEKEE (reference sequence). V dropped 0 bases and J dropped 2 bases, with 6 bases sitting between them. This CDR3 is built from 14 residues. CDR3 residues: CASSLDQTGNTIYF. CDR3 DNA: TGTGCCAGCAGCTTGGACCAGACTGGAAACACCATATATTTT. The full variable domain, in which reference TRBV5-5 and TRBJ1-3 provide the parts outside the CDR3, is DAGVTQSPTHLIKTRGQQVTLRCSPISGHKSVSWYQQVLGQGPQFIFQYYEKEERGRGNFPDRFSARQFPNYSSELNVNALLLGDSALYLCASSLDQTGNTIYFGEGSWLTVV.

The chain links TRBV7-9 to TRBJ2-1; 9 bases fit TRBD1. Germline CDR1 is SEHNR and CDR2 is FQNEAQ (reference sequence). CDR3 length: 15 residues. Trimming took 3 bases from V and 10 from J; bases not matched to a gene: 10. This CDR3 is CASSLGTGTAGEQFF. CDR3 DNA sequence: TGTGCCAGCAGCTTGGGGACAGGGACAGCGGGGGAGCAGTTCTTC.

The V gene is TRBV5-4, the J gene TRBJ1-1; D gene uncertain. V lost 0 bases and J 6 bases, leaving 12 bases between the germline ends. Germline assignment: CDR1 SGHNT and CDR2 YYREEE (reference sequence). The CDR3 totals 14 residues. The CDR3 DNA reads TGTGCCAGCAGCTTGGGGAGGGATGCGGCTGAAGCTTTCTTT. It specifies CASSLGRDAAEAFF.

The V and J genes are TRBV7-9 and TRBJ2-7; tentative D call: TRBD2 (5 bases). The CDR3 is 13 amino acids. Trimming shortened V by 2 bases and J by 7 bases, and 12 bases separated the two germline ends. Germline V gene sequence: CDR1 SEHNR, CDR2 FQNEAQ (reference sequence). Here the CDR3 reads CASSLRGVEEQYF. The CDR3 bases are TGTGCCAGCAGCTTACGGGGTGTAGAGGAGCAGTACTTC.

This clone appeared a few times. This chain links TRBV5-4 with TRBJ2-5; D is possibly TRBD1 (5 bases). CDR3 length: 14 residues. Germline V gives CDR1 SGHNT, CDR2 YYREEE (reference sequence). Trimming took off 5 bases at V and 1 base at J, with 12 bases between the two ends. This CDR3 reads CASSSVGAQETQYF. The CDR3, as DNA: TGTGCCAGCAGTTCCGTTGGGGCCCAAGAGACCCAGTACTTC.

CDR3 bases: TGTGCCAGCAGCTTGGGGGTGTGGAACGAGCAGTACTTC. Translation: CASSLGVWNEQYF. The rearrangement uses TRBV5-6 and TRBJ2-7; D call uncertain. Per germline, CDR1 SGHDT and CDR2 YYEEEE. Trimming took off 0 bases at V and 5 bases at J, with 9 bases between the two ends. This CDR3 region has 13 residues.

This clone was seen only a few times. The chain combines TRBV5-1 with TRBJ1-1; 8 positions agree with TRBD1. The CDR3 runs to 15 residues. J lost 3 bases, V lost 2 bases, and 6 bases had no gene match. The germline gives CDR1 SGHRS, CDR2 YFSETQ. This chain's CDR3 is CASSLDRGYHTEAFF. The CDR3 DNA follows: TGCGCCAGCAGCTTAGACAGGGGCTACCACACTGAAGCTTTCTTT.

This clone is a singleton in its sample. The genes are TRBV6-2 or TRBV6-3 and TRBJ1-4; no clear D gene. The CDR3 consists of 15 residues. V was clipped by 2 bases and J by 8 bases, with 15 bases between them. Germline V CDR1 and CDR2: MNHEY, SVGEGT. The DNA of the CDR3 is TGTGCCAGCAGTTACCCGACACCGGGAGGCGAAAAACTGTTTTTT. It specifies CASSYPTPGGEKLFF.

The chain employs TRBV19 and TRBJ2-5, with D possibly matching TRBD2 (6 bases). V lost 3 bases, J lost 5 bases, and 19 bases lay in between. The CDR3 contains 16 residues. Looked up from germline, CDR1 is LNHDA and CDR2 is SQIVND (reference sequence). CDR3 sequence reads: CASSIKGRGSSETQYF. CDR3 coding DNA: TGTGCCAGTAGTATTAAGGGACGGGGGTCTTCGGAGACCCAGTACTTC. Full variable domain (outside the CDR3, taken from reference TRBV19 and TRBJ2-5): DGGITQSPKYLFRKEGQNVTLSCEQNLNHDAMYWYRQDPGQGLRLIYYSQIVNDFQKGDIAEGYSVSREKKESFPLTVTSAQKNPTAFYLCASSIKGRGSSETQYFGPGTRLLVL.

The gene calls are TRBV10-1 and TRBJ1-2; the match to TRBD1 covers 7 bases. Germline V gene lookup returns CDR1 WNHNN and CDR2 SYGVQD (reference sequence). The CDR3 runs 13 residues. V shed 2 bases and J 8 bases; nucleotides not matched to a gene: 5. The CDR3: CASSEDRVGGYTF. The CDR3 nucleotides are TGCGCCAGCAGTGAGGACAGGGTTGGAGGCTACACCTTC.

The chain carries TRBV5-1 and TRBJ2-3; the D is unclear. The V and J ends lost 4 bases and 5 bases respectively, with 8 bases between them. CDR3 length equals 12 residues. Germline values: CDR1 SGHRS, CDR2 YFSETQ. In DNA, the CDR3 is TGCGCCAGCAGCACATTACGAGATACGCAGTATTTT. Protein: CASSTLRDTQYF.

This clone appeared a few times. The chain recombines TRBV11-2 with TRBJ1-1; D remains ambiguous. Germline values: CDR1 SGHAT, CDR2 FQNNGV. V shed 1 base and J shed 4 bases, with 7 bases lying between them. The CDR3 is 13 amino acids. Here the CDR3 reads CASSLGKSTEAFF. DNA for the CDR3: TGTGCCAGCAGCTTAGGAAAAAGCACTGAAGCTTTCTTT.

This clone was seen once. The J gene is TRBJ1-6, the V gene TRBV30, with a possible D match to TRBD1 (6 bases). V was trimmed by 4 bases and J by 5 bases, leaving 12 bases between them. Germline assignment: CDR1 GTSNPN and CDR2 SVGIG (reference sequence). This CDR3 region has 14 residues. This CDR3 reads CAWNIAGDNSPLHF. The DNA of the CDR3 is TGTGCCTGGAACATCGCAGGGGATAATTCACCCCTCCACTTT.

This chain uses TRBV5-4 with TRBJ2-5; unclear D gene. Trimming took off 0 bases at V and 1 base at J, with 10 bases between the two ends. Germline-derived CDR1 and CDR2 are SGHNT and YYREEE (reference sequence). This CDR3 has 15 amino acids. CDR3 in DNA: TGTGCCAGCAGCTTGGGGCTTACTATCCAAGAGACCCAGTACTTC. Translated: CASSLGLTIQETQYF.

This chain links TRBV14 with TRBJ2-1, with 7 bases lining up with TRBD2. The junction had 11 bases not matched to a gene; V was cut back by 4 bases and J by 2 bases. In germline, CDR1 is SGHDN, CDR2 FVKESK. The CDR3 runs to 17 residues. The CDR3 is CASSPLEGGNPYNEQFF. The CDR3 DNA follows: TGTGCCAGCAGCCCCCTTGAGGGAGGGAATCCCTACAATGAGCAGTTCTTC.

The gene calls are TRBV7-3 and TRBJ2-2, with a weak D call TRBD2 (7 bases). The CDR3 length is 15 residues. Trimming removed 4 bases from V and 5 bases from J, with 14 bases in between. CDR1 SGHTA and CDR2 FQGTGA come from the germline V gene. The CDR3, as DNA: TGTGCCAGCAGCTCATCGGGGAGGGGGACCGGGGAGCTGTTTTTT. Its translation is CASSSSGRGTGELFF.